A selection of T cell receptor beta chains follows, all from one sample in a study of blood T cell repertoires in COVID-19. Produced via immunoSEQ multiplex PCR; TCRdb's table is partial and in-frame only. Of about 200,000 clones listed, 84% were seen once; the top ten hold 5% to 6.5%. Sequencing was performed on peripheral blood. The receptors derive from a woman aged 70-85 years with active or convalescent COVID-19. CDR3s include the opening cysteine and the closing phenylalanine or tryptophan. The D gene is left open where the match is weak. Not every row has a clone size; where given, it reads once, few, many or a size class.

D	V	size	J	DNA	CDR3
-	TRBV2	-	TRBJ2-7	TGTGCCAGCAGGGCTCGGAGTAGCGATTCAGAAGAGCAGTACTTC	CASRARSSDSEEQYF
-	TRBV15	-	TRBJ2-5	TGTGCCACCAGCAGAGCCGGGTCTCAAGAGACCCAGTACTTC	CATSRAGSQETQYF
-	TRBV11-2	-	TRBJ2-1	TGTGCCAGCAGCATCTCGGACAGTCCCTACAATGAGCAGTTCTTC	CASSISDSPYNEQFF
-	TRBV20-1	-	TRBJ1-4	TGCAGTGCTAGTGGAGCAGGGGCAACTAATGAAAAACTGTTTTTT	CSASGAGATNEKLFF
TRBD2	TRBV9	-	TRBJ2-5	TGTGCCAGCTCTATTCTAGCGGGTCGAGAGACCCAGTACTTC	CASSILAGRETQYF
TRBD1	TRBV7-6	-	TRBJ1-4	TGTGCCAGCAGCCTCGGGACAGGGGGCCTGAGTAGGGAAAAACTGTTTTTT	CASSLGTGGLSREKLFF
-	TRBV7-7	-	TRBJ2-2	TGTGCCAGCAGCCCGGGACTCACGAAGAACACCGGGGAGCTGTTTTTT	CASSPGLTKNTGELFF
-	TRBV1	-	TRBJ1-2	TGCACCAGCAGCCAAGATGGGCCCGATCAGGGGGTAGGGAACGGCTACACCTTC	CTSSQDGPDQGVGNGYTF
TRBD1	TRBV6-1	few	TRBJ2-7	TGTGCCAGCAGTGACCGGGACAGGGGGGTCTACGAGCAGTACTTC	CASSDRDRGVYEQYF
-	TRBV7-6	-	TRBJ2-2	TGTGCCAGCAGCTTACCCCCCTACCGTACAGTGACCGGGGAGCTGTTTTTT	CASSLPPYRTVTGELFF
-	TRBV3-1/TRBV3-2	-	TRBJ2-5	TGTGCCAGCAGCCAAGCTGCGCCGAACCAAGAGACCCAGTACTTC	CASSQAAPNQETQYF
-	TRBV9	medium-sized	TRBJ1-6	TGTGCCAGCAGCGCTTTCCTGGGAGGGCAGGGTAATTCACCCCTCCACTTT	CASSAFLGGQGNSPLHF
-	TRBV19	-	TRBJ2-1	TGTGCCAGTAGACCCAGACCCGGACAAAGATACAATGAGCAGTTCTTC	CASRPRPGQRYNEQFF
TRBD1	TRBV5-1	-	TRBJ1-5	TGCGCCAGCAGCTTGACCTCAGGGGGCGTTCAGCCCCAGCATTTT	CASSLTSGGVQPQHF
-	TRBV4-1	-	TRBJ1-1	TGCGCCAGTGGGGAGGGTAACACTGAAGCTTTCTTT	CASGEGNTEAFF
TRBD1	TRBV5-6	-	TRBJ1-5	TGTGCCTCCCACAGACAGGGAGGTTATCAGCCCCAGCATTTT	CASHRQGGYQPQHF
TRBD1	TRBV19	-	TRBJ1-4	TGTGCCAGTAGAACGCCGGGACAGACTAATGAAAAACTGTTTTTT	CASRTPGQTNEKLFF
TRBD1	TRBV18	many	TRBJ1-1	TGTGCCAGCTCACCACGTCCAGGGGGCTACACTGAAGCTTTCTTT	CASSPRPGGYTEAFF
-	TRBV28	-	TRBJ1-1	TGTGCCAGCAGTTTAGCGGGGGGCACTGAAGCTTTCTTT	CASSLAGGTEAFF
-	TRBV24-1	-	TRBJ2-3	TGTGCCACCAGTGATTTGGGCGGCTCGGCTACGCAGTATTTT	CATSDLGGSATQYF
-	TRBV3-1/TRBV3-2	-	TRBJ1-6	TGTGCCAGCAGCCAGGACAGCAATTCACCCCTCCACTTT	CASSQDSNSPLHF
TRBD2	TRBV6-2/TRBV6-3	once	TRBJ2-1	TGTGCCAGCAGCAGCAAGCGGGCGGGAGGTTACAATGAGCAGTTCTTC	CASSSKRAGGYNEQFF
-	TRBV13	-	TRBJ1-1	TGTGCCAGCAGCCCTGATTGGGGCCTCAACGCTGAAGCTTTCTTT	CASSPDWGLNAEAFF
TRBD1	TRBV2	-	TRBJ1-4	TGTGCCAGCAGGAAGACAGGGGGGCCTAATGAAAAACTGTTTTTT	CASRKTGGPNEKLFF
-	TRBV27	once	TRBJ2-1	TGTGCCAGCAGTTTATTGGGACCCCAGGGGAACTCCTACAATGAGCAGTTCTTC	CASSLLGPQGNSYNEQFF
-	TRBV30	-	TRBJ2-7	TGTGCCTGGAGTGGGCAGGGGCTATACGAGCAGTACTTC	CAWSGQGLYEQYF
TRBD1	TRBV4-1	-	TRBJ2-5	TGCGCCAGCAGCGCAGAGGACAGGGGGGTGCGGGAGACCCAGTACTTC	CASSAEDRGVRETQYF
TRBD2	TRBV11-2	-	TRBJ2-1	TGTGCCAGCAGCTCGACGGTGGGACTAGGCTTTGGTGAGCAGTTCTTC	CASSSTVGLGFGEQFF
-	TRBV6-5	once	TRBJ2-2	TGTGCCAGCAGGGCCCGACAGAACACCGGGGAGCTGTTTTTT	CASRARQNTGELFF
-	TRBV20-1	many	TRBJ1-4	TGCAGTGCTAGTTCCCAGTTTAATGAAAAACTGTTTTTT	CSASSQFNEKLFF